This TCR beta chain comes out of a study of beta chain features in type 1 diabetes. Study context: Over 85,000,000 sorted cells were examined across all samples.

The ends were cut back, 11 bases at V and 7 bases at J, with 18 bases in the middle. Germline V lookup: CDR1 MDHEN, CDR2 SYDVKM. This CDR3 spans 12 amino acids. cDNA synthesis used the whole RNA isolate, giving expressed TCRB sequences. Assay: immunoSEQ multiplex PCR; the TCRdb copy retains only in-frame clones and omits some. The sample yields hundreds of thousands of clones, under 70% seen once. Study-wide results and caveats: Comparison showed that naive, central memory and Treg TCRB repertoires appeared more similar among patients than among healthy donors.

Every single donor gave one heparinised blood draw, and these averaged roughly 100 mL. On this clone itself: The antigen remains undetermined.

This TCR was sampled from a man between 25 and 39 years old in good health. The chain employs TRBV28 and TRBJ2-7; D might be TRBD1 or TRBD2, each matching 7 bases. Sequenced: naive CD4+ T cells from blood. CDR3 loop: CASQGGTREQYF. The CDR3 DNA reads TGTGCCTCCCAGGGGGGGACGAGGGAGCAGTACTTC.